The 17 T cell receptor beta chains given below trace back to one sample, sequenced in a study of low-dose radiotherapy and immunotherapy resistance in tumors. This sample's time point: before trial treatment. First-strand cDNA relied on TRAV- and TRBV-specific primers spanning alpha and beta chains. Using a constant-region primer together with a V-primer adapter, TCRs were subjected to 20 PCR cycles of amplification. TCRdb analysed the reads with MiXCR anew, one entry per CDR3 protein. The sample has under 90,000 distinct CDR3 sequences, roughly a sixth seen once. The input for sequencing was PBMCs, taken before treatment. The receptors here all came from a male donor with prostate cancer.

The chain couples TRBV10-3 to TRBJ2-3, with TRBD2 matching 12 bases. The length of the CDR3 is 17 residues. J was trimmed by 4 bases and V by 3 bases; bases with no gene match: 8. Germline loops: CDR1 ENHRY, CDR2 SYGVKD. CDR3: CAISEPDLAGGPDTQYF. The CDR3 DNA reads as TGTGCCATCAGTGAACCCGATCTAGCGGGGGGGCCAGATACGCAGTATTTT.

This clonotype was observed many times. The rearrangement joins TRBV5-6 to TRBJ1-1; D not resolved. This CDR3 is 11 amino acids long. The germline V gene has CDR1 SGHDT and CDR2 YYEEEE. Trimming removed 5 bases from V and 3 bases from J, with 5 bases in between. For the CDR3, the DNA is TGTGCCAGCAGGTCCGACACTGAAGCTTTCTTT. This gives the protein CASRSDTEAFF.

CDR3: CSAPKSTGELFF. In DNA form, the CDR3 reads TGCAGCGCCCCGAAGAGCACCGGGGAGCTGTTTTTT. This rearrangement joins TRBV29-1 to TRBJ2-2; D uncertain. The germline CDR1 and CDR2 sequences are SQVTM and ANQGSEA. V was clipped by 7 bases and J by 4 bases, with 10 bases between them. CDR3 length: 12 amino acids.

This clonotype was detected ten times or more. V gene TRBV12-3 or TRBV12-4 combines with J gene TRBJ1-5; a weak D match, TRBD1 (5 bases). This CDR3 is built from 14 residues. Trimming stripped 6 bases from V and 1 base from J, with 10 bases between. This CDR3 is CASSLGTSNQPQHF. The CDR3 DNA reads TGTGCCAGCAGCCTCGGGACCAGCAATCAGCCCCAGCATTTT.

This clonotype was seen ten or more times. The V call is TRBV5-6, the J call TRBJ1-2; no definite D call. This CDR3 is built from 13 residues. The germline V and J ends were trimmed by 0 bases and 4 bases, with 7 bases remaining between them. CDR1 is SGHDT, CDR2 YYEEEE, per germline. This CDR3 reads CASSLEHSYGYTF. CDR3 coding DNA: TGTGCCAGCAGCTTGGAACACAGCTATGGCTACACCTTC. Using reference TRBV5-6 and TRBJ1-2 for the parts outside the CDR3, the full variable domain is DAGVTQSPTHLIKTRGQQVTLRCSPKSGHDTVSWYQQALGQGPQFIFQYYEEEERQRGNFPDRFSGHQFPNYSSELNVNALLLGDSALYLCASSLEHSYGYTFGSGTRLTVV.

This clonotype was recorded many times. The rearrangement links TRBV7-8 to TRBJ2-1; 8 bases agree with TRBD1. J gave up 7 bases and V 7 bases, and 12 bases lay outside the gene matches. Germline CDR1 and CDR2: SGHVS and FQNEAQ. The CDR3 runs to 15 residues. The CDR3 coding sequence is TGTGCCAGCACGAGAGGACAGGGTTTTGGTAATGAGCAGTTCTTC. Protein sequence: CASTRGQGFGNEQFF.

This clonotype was recorded at least ten times. This CDR3 reads CASSGMGSGNMNTEAFF. The DNA of the CDR3 is TGTGCCAGCAGTGGGATGGGGTCAGGGAACATGAACACTGAAGCTTTCTTT. The chain uses TRBV6-2 or TRBV6-3 and TRBJ1-1, with a tentative D call TRBD1 (5 bases). The CDR3 is 17 residues long. Trimming shortened V by 5 bases and J by 0 bases, and 19 bases separated the two germline ends. The germline V gene encodes CDR1 MNHEY and CDR2 SVGEGT.

This clonotype was seen repeatedly, ten times or more. V is TRBV4-1 and J is TRBJ1-5; TRBD1 might be the D (5 bases). V lost 1 base, J lost 6 bases, and 16 bases lay in between. Germline V lookup: CDR1 MGHRA, CDR2 YSYEKL. This CDR3 has 16 amino acids. Here the CDR3 reads CASSQVARERGQPQHF. CDR3 DNA: TGCGCCAGCAGCCAAGTGGCACGTGAAAGGGGTCAGCCCCAGCATTTT.

The sample holds many counts of this clonotype. The chain couples TRBV10-3 to TRBJ2-7, with D perhaps matching TRBD1 or TRBD2 (6 bases each). Germline lookup yields CDR1 ENHRY and CDR2 SYGVKD. V lost 6 bases and J 5 bases, leaving 20 bases between the germline ends. The CDR3 consists of 15 residues. CDR3 region: CAIRKDWPRGDEQYF. The CDR3 DNA reads TGTGCCATCAGGAAGGACTGGCCGAGGGGGGACGAGCAGTACTTC.

In its sample, this clonotype was seen many times. J is TRBJ2-2 and V is TRBV19; D call uncertain. Germline V gene lookup returns CDR1 LNHDA and CDR2 SQIVND (reference sequence). Trimming left V 6 bases short and J 4 bases short, with 12 bases between. This CDR3 is built from 14 residues. The chain's CDR3 is CASSRLSGTGELFF. In DNA form, the CDR3 reads TGTGCCAGTAGCCGCCTTAGTGGCACCGGGGAGCTGTTTTTT.

This clonotype was recorded many times. The CDR3 DNA is TGTGCCAGCACTTTCGCCGGGACAGGGAGGACTGAAGCTTTCTTT. Its protein product is CASTFAGTGRTEAFF. The V gene is TRBV27, the J gene TRBJ1-1; 9 bases align to TRBD1. V shed 7 bases, J shed 5 bases, and the junction held 11 bases outside the gene matches. Germline values: CDR1 MNHEY, CDR2 SMNVEV (reference sequence). This CDR3 has 15 amino acids.

This clonotype was seen ten or more times. The rearrangement links TRBV19 to TRBJ2-1, with 11 bases matching TRBD2. V gave up 0 bases and J gave up 4 bases; unmatched junction bases: 5. The germline V gene has CDR1 LNHDA and CDR2 SQIVND (reference sequence). This CDR3 has 17 amino acids. Here the CDR3 reads CASSIDAGLAVYNEQFF. In DNA form, the CDR3 reads TGTGCCAGTAGTATAGATGCGGGACTAGCGGTTTACAATGAGCAGTTCTTC.

This clonotype was observed at least ten times. The chain uses TRBV12-3 or TRBV12-4 and TRBJ1-5; 7 nucleotides align to TRBD1. Trimming took 6 bases from V and 0 from J; bases not matched to a gene: 5. CDR3 length equals 15 residues. The CDR3 bases are TGTGCCAGCAGACGGACAGGCTATAGCAATCAGCCCCAGCATTTT. This codes for CASRRTGYSNQPQHF.

This clonotype was detected ten times or more. The chain uses TRBV7-3 and TRBJ1-1; D remains ambiguous. Germline V gives CDR1 SGHTA, CDR2 FQGTGA. The V gene lost 2 bases and the J gene lost 0 bases, with 4 bases spanning the gap. CDR3 length: 13 residues. CDR3 amino acids: CASSLWLNTEAFF. The CDR3 DNA reads as TGTGCCAGCAGCTTATGGCTGAACACTGAAGCTTTCTTT.

Of note for this clonotype: The limits of the CDR3 on the DNA are not certain, so only TCRdb's listed CDR3 is given. The chain recombines TRBV27 with TRBJ2-2; the table assigns TRBD1, which was not confirmed against the DNA. In germline, CDR1 is MNHEY, CDR2 SMNVEV (reference sequence). The CDR3 length is 17 residues, termini included. CDR3 residues: CASTPWDGKNTGELFFF.

This rearrangement joins TRBV12-3 or TRBV12-4 to TRBJ1-3; no reliable D call. The V gene lost 8 bases and the J gene lost 1 base, with 18 bases spanning the gap. The CDR3 length is 16 residues. DNA for the CDR3: TGTGCCAGCGCGATGGCGGAGACCCTTTCTGGAAACACCATATATTTT. Residues: CASAMAETLSGNTIYF.

This clonotype came up many times. V is TRBV15 and J is TRBJ2-1; D unclear. Germline CDR1 LNHNV, CDR2 YYDKDF (reference sequence). V lost 1 base to trimming and J lost 8 bases, with 6 bases between them. This CDR3 region has 12 residues. Written as DNA, the CDR3 is TGTGCCACCAGCAGAGTCGGGTATGAGCAGTTCTTC. This translates into CATSRVGYEQFF.